The 30 T cell receptor beta chains given below trace back to one sample, sequenced in a study of T-cell memory formation after mild COVID-19. TCRdb ran MiXCR on the 5' RACE reads and lists one entry per CDR3 protein. This sample yields around 470,000 distinct CDR3 sequences, of which roughly 20% are seen a single time; roughly 8.4% belongs to the top ten. The sequenced sample consisted of PBMCs or a T cell subset sorted from them (not recorded which). Source of these receptors: an adult woman who had mild COVID-19 (a few samples of this study predate the infection). Cell type and time point are not known.

This clonotype has a handful of counts. The V call is TRBV5-1, the J call TRBJ1-3, with TRBD1 matching 7 bases. Germline V lookup: CDR1 SGHRS, CDR2 YFSETQ. The J segment lost 0 bases and the V segment lost 4 bases, leaving 7 bases of the junction unmatched. The CDR3 is 16 residues long. The CDR3 reads CASSRTTGDSGNTIYF. DNA of the CDR3: TGCGCCAGCAGCCGAACCACAGGGGACTCTGGAAACACCATATATTTT.

In its sample, this clonotype was seen a few times. The rearrangement uses TRBV4-3 and TRBJ1-3; D is unresolved. The V and J ends lost 1 base and 0 bases respectively, with 4 bases between them. Germline V lookup: CDR1 LGHNA, CDR2 YSLEER. The length of the CDR3 is 14 residues. The CDR3 region is CASSQATSGNTIYF. DNA of the CDR3: TGCGCCAGCAGCCAAGCCACCTCTGGAAACACCATATATTTT.

The chain couples TRBV29-1 to TRBJ2-1; TRBD1 agrees at 11 bases. After removal of 1 base from V and 2 bases from J, the junction contained 7 bases not matched to a gene. This CDR3 is built from 17 residues. The germline CDR1 and CDR2 sequences are SQVTM and ANQGSEA. The CDR3 region has the DNA TGCAGCGTTGAAGGGGGCGGACAGGGGGCCCCCTACAATGAGCAGTTCTTC. Its protein product is CSVEGGGQGAPYNEQFF.

This CDR3 reads CASSFGGQQYF. The CDR3 nucleotides are TGTGCCAGCAGTTTTGGGGGCCAGCAGTACTTC. V gene TRBV28 combines with J gene TRBJ2-7; D perhaps matches TRBD1 (6 bases). Germline V gene lookup returns CDR1 MDHEN and CDR2 SYDVKM. This CDR3 has 11 residues. The V gene lost 3 bases and the J gene lost 8 bases, with 8 bases spanning the gap.

The genes are TRBV11-2 and TRBJ2-3, with D hard to call. Trimming left V 0 bases short and J 2 bases short, with 6 bases between. Germline-derived CDR1 and CDR2 are SGHAT and FQNNGV. The CDR3 consists of 14 residues. The CDR3 DNA sequence: TGTGCCAGCAGCTTAGATGGCCTCACAGATACGCAGTATTTT. Its translation: CASSLDGLTDTQYF.

This clonotype is a singleton in its sample. The chain carries TRBV6-5 and TRBJ1-2; 7 positions agree with TRBD1. The CDR3 is made up of 16 amino acids. Trimming removed 6 bases from V and 4 bases from J; junction bases left unmatched: 14. Germline CDR1 and CDR2: MNHEY and SVGAGI. CDR3 residues: CASSQDRAERSYGYTF. CDR3 sequence (DNA): TGTGCCAGCAGCCAAGACAGGGCAGAGAGAAGCTATGGCTACACCTTC.

The rearrangement uses TRBV3-1 and TRBJ2-1; D possibly matches TRBD1 or TRBD2 (6 bases each). CDR1 and CDR2 (germline): LGHDT, YNNKEL (reference sequence). The ends were cut back, 8 bases at V and 2 bases at J, with 13 bases in the middle. The CDR3 covers 14 residues. DNA of the CDR3: TGTGCCAGCTTGGGGGGCCTAGCCTACAATGAGCAGTTCTTC. Translating gives CASLGGLAYNEQFF.

In this sample, this clonotype turned up a few times. V usage is TRBV4-3 and J usage is TRBJ2-5, with D maybe TRBD2 (5 bases). CDR1 is LGHNA, CDR2 YSLEER, per germline. V shed 5 bases and J shed 2 bases, with 15 bases lying between them. The CDR3 has 15 residues. In DNA form, the CDR3 reads TGCGCCAGCAGCGTACGGGATTGGTGGCAAGAGACCCAGTACTTC. Amino acids: CASSVRDWWQETQYF.

This clonotype was observed a handful of times. This CDR3 is CASSPRDRTGVRDEQFF. The CDR3 DNA follows: TGTGCCAGCTCACCACGGGACCGGACAGGGGTGAGGGATGAGCAGTTCTTC. The chain uses TRBV18 and TRBJ2-1, with 9 bases identical to TRBD1. The junction had 12 bases not matched to a gene; V was cut back by 1 base and J by 8 bases. The CDR3 is 17 residues long. The germline V gene encodes CDR1 KGHSH and CDR2 LQKENI.

In its sample, this clonotype was seen a few times. This chain links TRBV7-6 with TRBJ1-5; possible D gene TRBD1, 6 bases. The CDR3 totals 15 residues. Trimming removed 3 bases from V and 4 bases from J, with 13 bases in between. Germline loops: CDR1 SGHVS, CDR2 FNYEAQ. CDR3 loop: CASSLSGGPNQPQHF. CDR3 nucleotides: TGTGCCAGCAGCTTGAGCGGGGGGCCGAATCAGCCCCAGCATTTT.

Only a few counts were recorded for this clonotype. The chain carries TRBV20-1 and TRBJ1-2, with D unclear. CDR1 is DFQATT, CDR2 SNEGSKA, per germline (reference sequence). Deletions cut 3 bases from V and 3 bases from J, with 11 bases between. The CDR3 sequence is 13 residues long. This CDR3 reads CSARRAEYYGYTF. CDR3 DNA sequence: TGCAGTGCTAGGAGGGCGGAATACTATGGCTACACCTTC.

The genes are TRBV30 and TRBJ2-1, with D unresolved. V dropped 1 base and J dropped 4 bases, with 11 bases sitting between them. Per the germline V gene, CDR1 is GTSNPN and CDR2 is SVGIG (reference sequence). The CDR3 covers 14 residues. The CDR3 nucleotides are TGTGCCTGGAGTGGGGATAGTGGGTACAATGAGCAGTTCTTC. Translated, it gives CAWSGDSGYNEQFF.

This clonotype was counted many times. The J gene is TRBJ1-2, the V gene TRBV9; 9 bases are a match to TRBD1. The J segment lost 12 bases and the V segment lost 3 bases, leaving 9 bases of the junction unmatched. Germline CDR1 and CDR2: SGDLS and YYNGEE. CDR3 length: 13 residues. The CDR3 sequence is CASSAGQGVSHTF. Written as DNA, the CDR3 is TGTGCCAGCAGCGCGGGACAGGGAGTTTCTCACACCTTC. The full variable domain, in which reference TRBV9 and TRBJ1-2 provide the parts outside the CDR3, is DSGVTQTPKHLITATGQRVTLRCSPRSGDLSVYWYQQSLDQGLQFLIQYYNGEERAKGNILERFSAQQFPDLHSELNLSSLELGDSALYFCASSAGQGVSHTFGSGTRLTVV.

This clonotype appeared a single time. V is TRBV2 and J is TRBJ1-1, with D perhaps matching TRBD1 (6 bases). CDR3 length equals 11 residues. Trimming cost V 6 bases and J 11 bases, with 13 bases left between them. CDR1 SNHLY and CDR2 FYNNEI come from the germline V gene. This CDR3 is CASSPGEWAFF. Written as DNA, the CDR3 is TGTGCCAGCAGCCCAGGGGAGTGGGCTTTCTTT.

The chain employs TRBV4-2 and TRBJ2-5; 8 positions match TRBD2. The CDR3 has 16 amino acids. J gave up 4 bases and V 4 bases, and 11 bases lay outside the gene matches. CDR1 and CDR2 (germline): LGHNA, YNFKEQ. DNA for the CDR3: TGTGCCAGCAGCCCAGGAACCGGGAGGGCCACAGAGACCCAGTACTTC. It specifies CASSPGTGRATETQYF.

The chain recombines TRBV5-1 with TRBJ2-3; TRBD2 agrees at 14 bases. Germline V gene data show CDR1 as SGHRS and CDR2 as YFSETQ. V lost 3 bases to trimming and J lost 4 bases; unmatched junction nucleotides: 7. The CDR3 has 17 residues. DNA of the CDR3: TGCGCCAGCAGCTCGAGGACTAGCGGGAGGAACCCAGATACGCAGTATTTT. This codes for CASSSRTSGRNPDTQYF. The entire variable domain, with the rest obtained from reference TRBV5-1 and TRBJ2-3, is as follows: KAGVTQTPRYLIKTRGQQVTLSCSPISGHRSVSWYQQTPGQGLQFLFEYFSETQRNKGNFPGRFSGRQFSNSRSEMNVSTLELGDSALYLCASSSRTSGRNPDTQYFGPGTRLTVL.

The sample holds a few counts of this clonotype. This chain uses TRBV29-1 with TRBJ2-7, with D possibly being TRBD2 (6 bases). V dropped 6 bases and J dropped 3 bases, with 12 bases sitting between them. The germline CDR1 and CDR2 sequences are SQVTM and ANQGSEA. The CDR3 extends over 12 amino acids. In DNA form, the CDR3 reads TGCAGCGTGGAGGGATGGGGCTACGAGCAGTACTTC. The encoded protein is CSVEGWGYEQYF.

The rearrangement links TRBV19 to TRBJ2-7, with D perhaps matching TRBD1 (5 bases). Germline CDR1 reads LNHDA; CDR2 reads SQIVND (reference sequence). V dropped 3 bases and J dropped 9 bases, with 15 bases sitting between them. The CDR3 has 13 amino acids. CDR3 DNA: TGTGCCAGTAGTATCCAAGGGGAAACGGCGCAGTACTTC. Its protein is CASSIQGETAQYF.

The table lists this clonotype with a few counts. This chain joins TRBV12-3 or TRBV12-4 and TRBJ1-5; 7 positions match TRBD1. The ends lost 3 bases at V and 4 bases at J; junction bases unmatched: 3. There are 14 residues in the CDR3. The CDR3 reads CASSFGTENQPQHF. CDR3 sequence (DNA): TGTGCCAGCAGTTTCGGGACAGAAAATCAGCCCCAGCATTTT.

The chain couples TRBV6-5 to TRBJ1-5, with D hard to call. Deletions cut 6 bases from V and 0 bases from J, with 15 bases between. The CDR3 is 16 residues long. The V gene's germline CDR1 is MNHEY and CDR2 SVGAGI. The CDR3 sequence: CASSRTGGSSNQPQHF. The DNA for the CDR3 is TGTGCCAGCAGCCGAACCGGTGGGAGTAGCAATCAGCCCCAGCATTTT.

CDR3 loop: CASSLGRQTEAFF. CDR3 nucleotides: TGTGCCAGCAGTTTAGGGAGACAGACAGAAGCTTTCTTT. The chain couples TRBV12-3 or TRBV12-4 to TRBJ1-1; tentative D call: TRBD1 (5 bases). The CDR3 loop spans 13 amino acids. The V gene lost 1 base and the J gene lost 8 bases, with 11 bases spanning the gap.

The chain combines TRBV2 with TRBJ2-5, with 7 bases matching TRBD1. V shed 4 bases, J shed 1 base, and the junction held 9 bases outside the gene matches. Germline CDR1 is SNHLY and CDR2 is FYNNEI. The CDR3 contains 16 residues. CDR3 DNA sequence: TGTGCCAGCAGTGGTGGCCCGACAGGGCTCCAAGAGACCCAGTACTTC. It codes for CASSGGPTGLQETQYF.

Only a few counts were recorded for this clonotype. The chain combines TRBV4-3 with TRBJ1-2; D not resolved. With 3 bases removed from V and 10 bases from J, the gap between germline ends came to 21 bases. Per germline, CDR1 LGHNA and CDR2 YSLEER. There are 15 residues in the CDR3. The CDR3 reads CASSHSLGGVGSYTF. The CDR3 DNA reads as TGCGCCAGCAGCCACTCTTTAGGCGGGGTTGGTTCCTACACCTTC.

This clonotype was seen many times. V usage is TRBV27 and J usage is TRBJ2-5, with TRBD1 matching 7 bases. From germline, CDR1 is MNHEY and CDR2 SMNVEV (reference sequence). This CDR3 is built from 14 residues. The V and J ends lost 7 bases and 5 bases, in that order; junction bases with no gene match: 10. CDR3 in amino acids: CASTSLDRPETQYF. The CDR3 DNA reads as TGTGCCAGCACTTCTCTGGACAGGCCCGAGACCCAGTACTTC.

This clonotype was recorded a few times. The genes are TRBV9 and TRBJ2-1; D possibly corresponds to TRBD1 (6 bases). This CDR3 has 14 residues. V lost 4 bases, J lost 4 bases, and 12 bases lay in between. Germline V lookup: CDR1 SGDLS, CDR2 YYNGEE. The CDR3 nucleotides read TGTGCCAGCAGCAGAGGGGGACAATACAATGAGCAGTTCTTC. Translation gives CASSRGGQYNEQFF.

The CDR3 DNA follows: TGTGCCAGCAGCTTGACGATGGACACCGGGGAGCTGTTTTTT. It codes for CASSLTMDTGELFF. V and J are TRBV7-2 and TRBJ2-2; no clear D. V shed 3 bases and J shed 3 bases, with 8 bases lying between them. CDR3 length: 14 residues. Per germline, CDR1 SGHTA and CDR2 FQGNSA.

This clonotype has a handful of counts. V and J are TRBV4-1 and TRBJ2-1, with D perhaps given as TRBD1 or TRBD2 (5 bases each). CDR3 size: 12 residues. The V end was cut by 1 base, the J end by 10 bases, with 8 bases between. Looked up from germline, CDR1 is MGHRA and CDR2 is YSYEKL. CDR3: CASSQVRGEQFF. In DNA form, the CDR3 reads TGCGCCAGCAGCCAAGTGAGGGGAGAGCAGTTCTTC.

This clonotype was picked up a small number of times. This chain uses TRBV7-9 with TRBJ2-7; D perhaps matches TRBD1 (5 bases). Trimming stripped 4 bases from V and 3 bases from J, with 19 bases between. Germline V CDR1 and CDR2: SEHNR, FQNEAQ (reference sequence). CDR3 size: 16 residues. CDR3 residues: CASSSTDSGHYYEQYF. CDR3 bases: TGTGCCAGCAGCTCCACAGACTCCGGACACTACTACGAGCAGTACTTC.

This clonotype was seen a single time. Being one base from a much bigger clone, this may be a read error. CDR3 DNA: TGTGCCAGCAGTGCTCGCTCCTACGAGCAGTACTTC. Encoded protein: CASSARSYEQYF. The chain employs TRBV25-1 and TRBJ2-7; unclear D gene. Trimming removed 4 bases from V and 0 bases from J, with 4 bases in between. The CDR3 spans 12 residues. The V gene's germline CDR1 is MGHDK and CDR2 SYGVNS.

This clonotype was seen more than once but under ten times. The chain uses TRBV27 and TRBJ1-1; no reliable D call. Germline CDR1 and CDR2: MNHEY and SMNVEV (reference sequence). The V end lost 2 bases, the J end lost 0 bases, and 10 bases lay between the germline ends. CDR3 length equals 15 residues. The CDR3 DNA reads as TGTGCCAGCAGTTTACTCACAGACCTGAACACTGAAGCTTTCTTT. It yields the protein CASSLLTDLNTEAFF.